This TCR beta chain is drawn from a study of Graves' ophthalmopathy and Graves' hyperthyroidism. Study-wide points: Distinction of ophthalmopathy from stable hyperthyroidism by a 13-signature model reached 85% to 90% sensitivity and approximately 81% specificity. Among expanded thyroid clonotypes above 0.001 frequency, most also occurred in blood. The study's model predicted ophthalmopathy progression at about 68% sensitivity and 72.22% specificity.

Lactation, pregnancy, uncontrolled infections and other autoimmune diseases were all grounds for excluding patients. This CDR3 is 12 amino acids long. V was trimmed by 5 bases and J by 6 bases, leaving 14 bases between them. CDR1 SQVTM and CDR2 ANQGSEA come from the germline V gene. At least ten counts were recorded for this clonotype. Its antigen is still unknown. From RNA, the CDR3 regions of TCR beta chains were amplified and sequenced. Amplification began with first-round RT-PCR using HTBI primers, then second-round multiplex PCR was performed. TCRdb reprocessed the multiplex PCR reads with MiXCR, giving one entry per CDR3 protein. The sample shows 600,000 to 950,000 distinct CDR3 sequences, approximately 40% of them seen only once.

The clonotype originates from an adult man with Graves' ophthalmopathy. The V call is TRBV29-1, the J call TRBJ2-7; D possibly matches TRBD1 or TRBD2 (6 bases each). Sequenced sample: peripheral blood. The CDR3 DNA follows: TGCAGCGTTCCAGAAGGGGGAGGCGAGCAGTACTTC. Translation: CSVPEGGGEQYF.